One sample yielded the 10 T cell receptor beta chains listed below, sequenced in a study of beta chain features in type 1 diabetes. Regarding the study as a whole: People with Type 1 diabetes carried modestly yet significantly shorter TCRB CDR3s in all four CD4+ subsets.

Expressed TCRB transcripts were sequenced, since all the RNA that had been isolated was reverse transcribed. Sequencing was performed with immunoSEQ multiplex PCR; in TCRdb, only in-frame clones are kept and a portion is missing. Among about 240,000 clones listed, about 14% were seen once. Antigens of these TCRs are unknown. The sequencing input was naive CD4+ T cells from blood. The receptors were gathered from a man aged 25 to 40 with type 1 diabetes.

As regards this clone: Additional DNA sequences in this sample encode the identical CDR3. V is TRBV29-1 and J is TRBJ2-7, with TRBD1 matching over 8 bases. This CDR3 has 12 residues. The trim removed 6 bases at V and 1 base at J, leaving 2 bases unmatched. From germline, CDR1 is SQVTM and CDR2 ANQGSEA. CDR3 sequence (DNA): TGCAGCGTCGGACAGGGTTCCTACGAGCAGTACTTC. Translating it yields CSVGQGSYEQYF.

The table lists this clone with a few counts. The chain uses TRBV6-1 and TRBJ2-7; TRBD2 agrees at 7 bases. The CDR3 loop spans 15 amino acids. V was pared by 0 bases and J by 2 bases, with 4 bases of the junction left unmatched. In germline, CDR1 is MNHNS, CDR2 SASEGT. The CDR3 sequence: CASSEAPGGPYEQYF. The CDR3 DNA follows: TGTGCCAGCAGTGAAGCGCCGGGGGGACCCTACGAGCAGTACTTC.

The V and J genes are TRBV4-1 and TRBJ2-3; tentative D call: TRBD1 (6 bases). From germline, CDR1 is MGHRA and CDR2 YSYEKL. V lost 4 bases, J lost 4 bases, and 15 bases lay in between. This CDR3 spans 15 amino acids. Here the CDR3 reads CASSPLSGVPDTQYF. For the CDR3, the DNA is TGCGCCAGCAGCCCACTTTCAGGGGTCCCAGATACGCAGTATTTT.

This chain links TRBV2 with TRBJ2-5; 8 bases align to TRBD2. V lost 5 bases to trimming and J lost 0 bases; unmatched junction nucleotides: 11. This CDR3 is 17 amino acids long. Per the germline V gene, CDR1 is SNHLY and CDR2 is FYNNEI. Here the CDR3 DNA reads TGTGCCAGCAGTCCTCGGGGGGGCACCCTCGACCAAGAGACCCAGTACTTC. Protein product: CASSPRGGTLDQETQYF.

In this sample, this clone turned up many times. The chain employs TRBV30 and TRBJ1-5; D is undetermined. Trimming shortened V by 1 base and J by 4 bases, and 11 bases separated the two germline ends. This CDR3 region has 14 residues. Germline values: CDR1 GTSNPN, CDR2 SVGIG (reference sequence). DNA for the CDR3: TGTGCCTGGAGTGCGGTAACTCCGAATCAGCCCCAGCATTTT. As protein: CAWSAVTPNQPQHF.

This clone was seen more than once but under ten times. This rearrangement joins TRBV11-2 to TRBJ1-2, with D unresolved. V was pared by 1 base and J by 2 bases, with 8 bases between. The germline gives CDR1 SGHAT, CDR2 FQNNGV. The CDR3 extends over 14 amino acids. In DNA, the CDR3 is TGTGCCAGCAGCTTAGGTATCGGGAACTATGGCTACACCTTC. It encodes CASSLGIGNYGYTF.

V is TRBV4-1 and J is TRBJ2-3; 7 nucleotides agree with TRBD2. This CDR3 spans 15 amino acids. Germline lookup yields CDR1 MGHRA and CDR2 YSYEKL. V lost 4 bases, J lost 4 bases, and 8 bases stayed unmatched. The CDR3 loop reads CASSPPLGRADTQYF. The CDR3 DNA sequence: TGCGCCAGCAGCCCACCTCTGGGGAGGGCAGATACGCAGTATTTT.

In its sample, this clone was seen a few times. CDR3 sequence (DNA): TGTGCCAGCAGCTTGGGACAGGACACAGATACGCAGTATTTT. This encodes CASSLGQDTDTQYF. V and J are TRBV5-6 and TRBJ2-3; maybe TRBD1 (6 bases). Germline V gene sequence: CDR1 SGHDT, CDR2 YYEEEE. This CDR3 comprises 14 residues. V was clipped by 0 bases and J by 2 bases, with 7 bases between them.

This clone was detected only a few times. The chain couples TRBV5-1 to TRBJ2-5; 9 positions agree with TRBD2. The ends lost 4 bases at V and 5 bases at J; junction bases unmatched: 6. This CDR3 contains 14 residues. Germline values: CDR1 SGHRS, CDR2 YFSETQ. CDR3 nucleotides: TGCGCCAGCAGCGAAGGGACTAGCATTGAGACCCAGTACTTC. It codes for CASSEGTSIETQYF.

The sample holds a few counts of this clone. This chain joins TRBV9 and TRBJ1-1; D is undetermined. V was pared by 1 base and J by 0 bases, with 7 bases between. This CDR3 has 14 residues. CDR1 is SGDLS, CDR2 YYNGEE, per germline. In nucleotides, the CDR3 is TGTGCCAGCAGCGTAACTAATCTGAACACTGAAGCTTTCTTT. Translating gives CASSVTNLNTEAFF.